This is a list of T cell receptor beta chains from one sample in a study of glioma-infiltrating T cells after dendritic cell vaccination. Profiling relied on immunoSEQ multiplex PCR, and the TCRdb table lists in-frame clones only, not all of them. The sample has around 96,000 clones, approximately 80% seen once; the top ten hold 6%. The material was blood, obtained before dendritic cell vaccination. These receptors were collected from a human donor with glioblastoma. Both conserved end residues are part of each CDR3. The D gene is left open where the match is weak. Size is stated for part of the rows, as once, few or many counts, or as a class when the clone is expanded.

v_gene	d_gene	abundance	j_gene	CDR3nt	CDR3aa
TRBV9	-	-	TRBJ2-5	TGTGCCAGCAGCCTCAGCGGGCACCAAGAGACCCAGTACTTC	CASSLSGHQETQYF
TRBV6-5	-	-	TRBJ1-2	TGTGCCAGCACGGCAGGGGCTGGCTACACCTTC	CASTAGAGYTF
TRBV5-1	TRBD2	-	TRBJ2-7	TGCGCCAGCAGCTTGGCCATTGCTAGCGGGGGGGCAAACGAGCAGTACTTC	CASSLAIASGGANEQYF
TRBV5-1	-	-	TRBJ2-2	TGCGCCAGCAGCTCGCTAGCGCCGCCGAACACCGGGGAGCTGTTTTTT	CASSSLAPPNTGELFF
TRBV14	TRBD1	-	TRBJ1-1	TGTGCCAGCAGCCCGATTACAGGGGGGACTGAAGCTTTCTTT	CASSPITGGTEAFF
TRBV5-6	-	many	TRBJ1-1	TGTGCCAGCAGCTTGGCGTCCGGGGAAGCTTTCTTT	CASSLASGEAFF
TRBV28	-	few	TRBJ2-7	TGTGCCAGCAGTTTCCCGTCGTCGGTGGCCTACGAGCAGTACTTC	CASSFPSSVAYEQYF
TRBV1	-	-	TRBJ1-3	TGCACCAGCAGCCAAGGGACAGGAGCATCTGGAAACACCATATATTTT	CTSSQGTGASGNTIYF
TRBV28	TRBD2	-	TRBJ2-1	TGTGCCAGCAGGCCAGGACTAGCGGGAGTGAATGAGCAGTTCTTC	CASRPGLAGVNEQFF
TRBV5-1	TRBD2	-	TRBJ2-1	TGCGCCAGCAGCTTGACTAGCGGGGGGGCTAATGAGCAGTTCTTC	CASSLTSGGANEQFF
TRBV7-6	TRBD1	-	TRBJ2-7	TGTGCCAGCAGCTTAGCGCAGACAGGGGGTACCTACGAGCAGTACTTC	CASSLAQTGGTYEQYF
TRBV6-5	TRBD1	-	TRBJ1-4	TGTGCCAGCAGCGGGACAGGCTGGGGAGAAAAACTGTTTTTT	CASSGTGWGEKLFF
TRBV6-4	-	few	TRBJ2-2	TGTGCCAGTTCGCGGATAGGCGGCACCGGGGAGCTGTTTTTT	CASSRIGGTGELFF
TRBV7-7	TRBD2	-	TRBJ2-3	TGTGCTAGCAGCTTAGGGGTGGCTAGCGGGTACACAGATACGCAGTATTTT	CASSLGVASGYTDTQYF
TRBV6-1	TRBD2	-	TRBJ2-7	TGTGCCAGCAGTGAAATTGTAATAGCGGGCTACGAGCAGTACTTC	CASSEIVIAGYEQYF
TRBV18	TRBD2	-	TRBJ2-3	TGTGCCAGCTCACCGTCATTAGCGGGAGTGGGTACAGATACGCAGTATTTT	CASSPSLAGVGTDTQYF
TRBV6-1	TRBD1	-	TRBJ2-3	TGTGCCAGCAGTGTCACGGGACAGGGGAAGGGCACAGATACGCAGTATTTT	CASSVTGQGKGTDTQYF
TRBV5-4	-	-	TRBJ2-5	TGTGCCAGCAGCTTGGGGGCCAGGCAAGAGACCCAGTACTTC	CASSLGARQETQYF
TRBV29-1	TRBD2	-	TRBJ2-5	TGCAGCGTTGTCGAACTAGCGGGAGCGTACCAAGAGACCCAGTACTTC	CSVVELAGAYQETQYF
TRBV5-1	-	-	TRBJ1-1	TGCGCCAGCAGCTTGGATTCATTTGAAGCTTTCTTT	CASSLDSFEAFF
TRBV5-1	TRBD1	-	TRBJ2-5	TGCGCCAGCAGCTTTGCCGGGACAGAAGGTCAAGAGACCCAGTACTTC	CASSFAGTEGQETQYF
TRBV6-1	-	-	TRBJ2-7	TGTGCCAGCAGCCTTGGGGCTACCAGCTCCTACGAGCAGTACTTC	CASSLGATSSYEQYF
TRBV15	-	once	TRBJ2-1	TGTGCCACCAGCAGAGGCCTAGCCCCCAATGAGCAGTTCTTC	CATSRGLAPNEQFF
TRBV5-1	-	-	TRBJ1-5	TGCGCCAGCAGCTTCTCAGGGGAAGGTAATCAGCCCCAGCATTTT	CASSFSGEGNQPQHF
TRBV2	TRBD1	-	TRBJ1-2	TGTGCCAGCAGCCGGACAGGCGATGGCTACACCTTC	CASSRTGDGYTF
TRBV9	-	-	TRBJ1-6	TGTGCCAGCAGCGCTGGACAGCCTCTATATAATTCACCCCTCCACTTT	CASSAGQPLYNSPLHF
TRBV5-6	-	-	TRBJ2-7	TGTGCCAGCAGCTGGGCGGGACAGCCTACCTACGAGCAGTACTTC	CASSWAGQPTYEQYF
TRBV29-1	TRBD1	-	TRBJ2-7	TGCAGCGTTGGGGGGACAGGCTCCTACGAGCAGTACTTC	CSVGGTGSYEQYF
TRBV4-2	-	-	TRBJ2-6	TGTGCCAGCAGCCAAGATCTGGCTAACAGGGTGGCTTTC	CASSQDLANRVAF
TRBV10-3	TRBD1	-	TRBJ1-2	TGTGCCATCAGTGGGGAAGGACAGGTCTATGGCTACACCTTC	CAISGEGQVYGYTF
TRBV16	TRBD1	few	TRBJ1-5	TGTGCCAGCAGCCAAATGGGACAGGGGGACAATCAGCCCCAGCATTTT	CASSQMGQGDNQPQHF
TRBV5-1	TRBD2	-	TRBJ2-3	TGCGCCAGCAGCTTGGTGGCTAGCGGGAGCCCCACAGATACGCAGTATTTT	CASSLVASGSPTDTQYF
TRBV18	TRBD1	-	TRBJ2-2	TGTGCCAGCTCACCATTCGATCTCGGACAGGGCAACACCGGGGAGCTGTTTTTT	CASSPFDLGQGNTGELFF
TRBV28	-	-	TRBJ1-1	TGTGCCAGCAGTTTAATTGGAGGAGCGAACACTGAAGCTTTCTTT	CASSLIGGANTEAFF
TRBV7-6	TRBD2	-	TRBJ2-3	TGTGCCAGCAGCTTAGCGCCTAGCGGGAGGGCAACAGATACGCAGTATTTT	CASSLAPSGRATDTQYF
TRBV9	TRBD2	-	TRBJ2-1	TGTGCCAGCAGCGTAGGTGTCTCGGGACTAGCGGGAGGACATGAGCAGTTCTTC	CASSVGVSGLAGGHEQFF
TRBV10-2	-	-	TRBJ1-6	TGCGCCAGCAGTGAGTCTTCGACAGGCCCTAATTCACCCCTCCACTTT	CASSESSTGPNSPLHF
TRBV6-5	TRBD1	-	TRBJ1-1	TGTGCCAGCAGGATCACAGGGGGCTCTGGGACTGAAGCTTTCTTT	CASRITGGSGTEAFF
TRBV1	-	-	TRBJ1-2	TGCACCAGCAGCCAAGACGGAAGGGGGATCGGCTACACCTTC	CTSSQDGRGIGYTF
TRBV7-8	-	-	TRBJ1-1	TGTGCCAGCAGCCCGCGGACAGACACTGAAGCTTTCTTT	CASSPRTDTEAFF
TRBV18	TRBD1	-	TRBJ1-5	TGTGCCAGCTCCCTTACAGGGGGCAATCAGCCCCAGCATTTT	CASSLTGGNQPQHF